A single sample is the source of the 8 T cell receptor beta chains below, sequenced in a study of Ad26.COV2.S vaccination and SARS-CoV-2 variants. Produced via immunoSEQ multiplex PCR; TCRdb's table is partial and in-frame only. This table has 300,000 to 400,000 clones, around 87% appearing once. The treatment: roughly 19 received Ad26.COV2.S at low or high dose, single or two shots; about 5 received placebo; per-sample allocation not given. Repertoires come from day 63 after the first vaccine or placebo injection. This specimen consisted of peripheral blood, obtained in a trial of Ad26.COV2.S vaccine versus placebo. Every receptor here comes from a person between 18 and 60 years old who received the Ad26.COV2.S COVID-19 vaccine or a placebo.

This clone appeared a few times. This chain connects TRBV6-5 to TRBJ1-1, with TRBD1 as a possible D gene (6 bases). CDR3 length: 14 amino acids. CDR1 and CDR2 from the germline V gene are MNHEY and SVGAGI. V was shortened by 7 bases and J by 6 bases, with 18 bases between the two germline ends. The CDR3 loop is CASTLQQGTSEAFF. DNA for the CDR3: TGTGCCAGCACTTTGCAACAGGGTACCTCTGAAGCTTTCTTT.

The chain links TRBV4-1 to TRBJ2-1; TRBD1 matches 7 bases. Germline V gives CDR1 MGHRA, CDR2 YSYEKL. CDR3 size: 17 residues. Trimming at V came to 3 bases and at J to 1 base, leaving 9 bases not matched to a gene. The DNA of the CDR3 is TGCGCCAGCAGCCAGTCCCCCGGGACAGAGTCCTACAATGAGCAGTTCTTC. As protein: CASSQSPGTESYNEQFF.

The chain recombines TRBV28 with TRBJ1-5, with a tentative D call TRBD1 (6 bases). The CDR3 consists of 15 residues. Germline loops: CDR1 MDHEN, CDR2 SYDVKM. The V and J ends lost 10 bases and 3 bases respectively, with 19 bases between them. The CDR3 DNA is TGTGCCACCTCATTTCTAGACAGGATCAATCAGCCCCAGCATTTT. It specifies CATSFLDRINQPQHF.

The chain joins TRBV5-1 to TRBJ1-1; D is unclear. The germline CDR1 and CDR2 sequences are SGHRS and YFSETQ. The V and J ends lost 6 bases and 3 bases respectively, with 15 bases between them. The CDR3 loop spans 14 amino acids. DNA for the CDR3: TGCGCCAGCACATTCACCCCCAAGGACACTGAAGCTTTCTTT. As protein: CASTFTPKDTEAFF.

This sequence joins TRBV25-1 and TRBJ1-3, with 9 bases lining up with TRBD1. CDR3 length equals 16 residues. V was clipped by 5 bases and J by 3 bases; unmatched bases: 8. Germline CDR1 is MGHDK and CDR2 is SYGVNS. CDR3 sequence reads: CASSLPGQGSGNTIYF. The CDR3 nucleotides are TGTGCCAGCAGTCTACCTGGACAGGGGAGTGGAAACACCATATATTTT. Full variable domain (rest looked up from reference TRBV25-1 and TRBJ1-3): EADIYQTPRYLVIGTGKKITLECSQTMGHDKMYWYQQDPGMELHLIHYSYGVNSTEKGDLSSESTVSRIRTEHFPLTLESARPSHTSQYLCASSLPGQGSGNTIYFGEGSWLTVV.

The chain couples TRBV10-3 to TRBJ1-1, with D unresolved. V was shortened by 4 bases and J by 0 bases, with 12 bases between the two germline ends. The CDR3 covers 15 residues. Germline V CDR1 and CDR2: ENHRY, SYGVKD. CDR3 protein: CAISARHQLNTEAFF. In DNA form, the CDR3 reads TGTGCCATCAGTGCCCGACATCAACTGAACACTGAAGCTTTCTTT.

The chain recombines TRBV5-5 with TRBJ1-3; D gene unclear. V was pared by 0 bases and J by 2 bases, with 9 bases between. This CDR3 comprises 15 residues. From germline, CDR1 is SGHKS and CDR2 YYEKEE (reference sequence). CDR3 residues: CASSLDGNTGNTIYF. The DNA of the CDR3 is TGTGCCAGCAGCTTGGATGGCAATACTGGAAACACCATATATTTT.

J is TRBJ2-1 and V is TRBV7-9; D remains ambiguous. The V end lost 1 base, the J end lost 5 bases, and 18 bases lay between the germline ends. The CDR3 runs 17 residues. CDR1 is SEHNR and CDR2 is FQNEAQ in the germline V gene (reference sequence). Here the CDR3 reads CASSLVDSRVPHNEQFF. The CDR3 coding sequence is TGTGCCAGCAGCTTAGTTGATTCTCGGGTACCCCACAATGAGCAGTTCTTC.